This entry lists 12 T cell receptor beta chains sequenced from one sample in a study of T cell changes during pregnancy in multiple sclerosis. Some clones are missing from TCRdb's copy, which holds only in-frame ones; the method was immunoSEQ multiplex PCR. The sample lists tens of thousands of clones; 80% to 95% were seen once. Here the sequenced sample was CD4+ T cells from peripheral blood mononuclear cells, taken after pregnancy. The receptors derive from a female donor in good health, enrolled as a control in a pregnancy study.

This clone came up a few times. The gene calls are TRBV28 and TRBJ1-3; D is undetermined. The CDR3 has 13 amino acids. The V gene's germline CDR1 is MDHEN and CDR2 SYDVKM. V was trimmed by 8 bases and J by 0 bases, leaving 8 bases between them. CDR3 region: CASRQHSGNTIYF. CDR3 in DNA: TGTGCCAGCCGACAACACTCTGGAAACACCATATATTTT.

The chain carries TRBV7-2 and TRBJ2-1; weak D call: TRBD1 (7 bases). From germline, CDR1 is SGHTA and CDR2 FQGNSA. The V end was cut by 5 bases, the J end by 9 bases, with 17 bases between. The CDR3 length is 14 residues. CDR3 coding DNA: TGTGCCAGCAGCGGAGGGATGACAGGGATTGAGCAGTTCTTC. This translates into CASSGGMTGIEQFF.

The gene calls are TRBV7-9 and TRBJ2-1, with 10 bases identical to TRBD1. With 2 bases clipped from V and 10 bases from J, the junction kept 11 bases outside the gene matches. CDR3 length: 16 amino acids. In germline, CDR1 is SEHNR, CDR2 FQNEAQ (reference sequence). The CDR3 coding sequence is TGTGCCAGCAGCTTAAGAAAGGGACAGGGGTTACGCGAGCAGTTCTTC. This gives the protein CASSLRKGQGLREQFF.

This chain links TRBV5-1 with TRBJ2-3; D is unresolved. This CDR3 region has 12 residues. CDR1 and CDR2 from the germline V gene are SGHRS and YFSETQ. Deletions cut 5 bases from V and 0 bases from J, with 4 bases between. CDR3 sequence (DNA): TGCGCCAGCAGATCTAGCACAGATACGCAGTATTTT. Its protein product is CASRSSTDTQYF.

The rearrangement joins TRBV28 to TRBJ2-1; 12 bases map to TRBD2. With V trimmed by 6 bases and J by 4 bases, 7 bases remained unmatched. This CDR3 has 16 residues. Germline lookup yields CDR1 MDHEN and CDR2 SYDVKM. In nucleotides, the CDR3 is TGTGCCAGCAGCCCCGGAGGGACTAGCGGGTACAATGAGCAGTTCTTC. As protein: CASSPGGTSGYNEQFF.

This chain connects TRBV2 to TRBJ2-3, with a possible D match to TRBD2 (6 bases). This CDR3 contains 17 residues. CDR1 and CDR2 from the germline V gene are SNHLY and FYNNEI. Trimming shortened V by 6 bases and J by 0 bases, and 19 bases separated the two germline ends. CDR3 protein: CASRTYFSGTSTDTQYF. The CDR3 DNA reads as TGTGCCAGCAGGACCTACTTTAGCGGTACTAGCACAGATACGCAGTATTTT.

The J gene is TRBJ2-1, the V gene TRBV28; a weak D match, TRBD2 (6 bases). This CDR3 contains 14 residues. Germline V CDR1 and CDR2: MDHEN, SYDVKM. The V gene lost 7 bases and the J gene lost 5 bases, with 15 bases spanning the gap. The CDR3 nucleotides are TGTGCCAGCACCCAGGGACTGCCGAACAATGAGCAGTTCTTC. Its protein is CASTQGLPNNEQFF.

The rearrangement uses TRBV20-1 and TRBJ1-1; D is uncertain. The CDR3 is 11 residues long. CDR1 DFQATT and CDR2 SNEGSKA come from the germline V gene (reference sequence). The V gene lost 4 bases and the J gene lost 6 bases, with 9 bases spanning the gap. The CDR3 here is CSAIEVSEAFF. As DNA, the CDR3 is TGCAGTGCTATTGAGGTGTCTGAAGCTTTCTTT.

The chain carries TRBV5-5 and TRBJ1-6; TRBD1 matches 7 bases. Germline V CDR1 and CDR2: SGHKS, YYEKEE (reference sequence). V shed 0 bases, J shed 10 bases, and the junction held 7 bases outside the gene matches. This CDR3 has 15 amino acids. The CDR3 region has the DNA TGTGCCAGCAGCTTGGAGAGACAGGGTCGATCACCCCTCCACTTT. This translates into CASSLERQGRSPLHF.

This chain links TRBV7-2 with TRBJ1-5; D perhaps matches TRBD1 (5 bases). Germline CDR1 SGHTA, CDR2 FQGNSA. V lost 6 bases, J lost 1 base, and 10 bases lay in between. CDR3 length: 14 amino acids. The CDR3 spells CASRVGGSNQPQHF. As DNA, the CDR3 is TGTGCCAGCAGAGTCGGGGGGAGCAATCAGCCCCAGCATTTT.

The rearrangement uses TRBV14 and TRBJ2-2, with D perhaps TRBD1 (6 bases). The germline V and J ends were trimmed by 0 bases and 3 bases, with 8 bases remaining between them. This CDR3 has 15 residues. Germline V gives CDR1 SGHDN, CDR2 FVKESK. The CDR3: CASSQDPGDTGELFF. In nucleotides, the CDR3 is TGTGCCAGCAGCCAAGATCCAGGGGACACCGGGGAGCTGTTTTTT.

The CDR3 is CASSAGNTEAFF. In DNA form, the CDR3 reads TGTGCCAGCAGCGCAGGGAACACTGAAGCTTTCTTT. The chain couples TRBV9 to TRBJ1-1; D call uncertain. CDR1 and CDR2 (germline): SGDLS, YYNGEE. Trimming removed 3 bases from V and 1 base from J, with 4 bases in between. The CDR3 contains 12 residues. The complete variable domain, with remaining parts taken from reference TRBV9 and TRBJ1-1, reads DSGVTQTPKHLITATGQRVTLRCSPRSGDLSVYWYQQSLDQGLQFLIQYYNGEERAKGNILERFSAQQFPDLHSELNLSSLELGDSALYFCASSAGNTEAFFGQGTRLTVV.